This T cell receptor beta chain was recorded in a study of blood T cell repertoires in COVID-19. Across the study: Sites across the United States, Italy and Spain contributed samples from acute and convalescent COVID-19.

Authors' processing steps: Quantification of nucleated cells was approximated via reference gene primer amplification. Only in-frame clones appear in the TCRdb table, and some are missing; sequencing was by immunoSEQ multiplex PCR. V, J and clone size are taken as reported in that table, and D and trimming were inferred from the DNA itself. This sample has around 68,000 clones; about 94% occur once, and the top ten carry 2.5% to 3%. This CDR3 spans 14 amino acids. With 1 base removed from V and 5 bases from J, the gap between germline ends came to 6 bases. Germline V gene data show CDR1 as LGHDT and CDR2 as YNNKEL (reference sequence).

The source is a man in his 70s with active COVID-19. Sequencing was performed on peripheral blood. The chain uses TRBV3-1 (or the pseudogene TRBV3-2) and TRBJ1-6; D gene unclear. CDR3 residues: CASSQGQDNSPLHF. The CDR3, as DNA: TGTGCCAGCAGCCAAGGGCAAGATAATTCACCCCTCCACTTT.